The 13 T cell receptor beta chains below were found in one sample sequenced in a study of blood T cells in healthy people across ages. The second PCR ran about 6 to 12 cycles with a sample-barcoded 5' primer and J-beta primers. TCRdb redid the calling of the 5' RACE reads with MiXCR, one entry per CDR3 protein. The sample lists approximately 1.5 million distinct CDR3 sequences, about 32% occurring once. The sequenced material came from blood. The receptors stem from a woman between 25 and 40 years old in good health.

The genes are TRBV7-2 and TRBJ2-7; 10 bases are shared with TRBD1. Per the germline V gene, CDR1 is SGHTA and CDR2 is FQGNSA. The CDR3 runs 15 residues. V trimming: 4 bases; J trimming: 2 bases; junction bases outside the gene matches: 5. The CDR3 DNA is TGTGCCAGCAGCTCCAGACAGGGGGCGACCTACGAGCAGTACTTC. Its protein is CASSSRQGATYEQYF.

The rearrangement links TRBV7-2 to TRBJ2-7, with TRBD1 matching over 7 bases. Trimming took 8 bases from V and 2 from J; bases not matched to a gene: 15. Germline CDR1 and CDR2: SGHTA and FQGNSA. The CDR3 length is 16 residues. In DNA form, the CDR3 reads TGTGCCAGCCGCCCAGGGGAGAGACAGGGACCCTACGAGCAGTACTTC. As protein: CASRPGERQGPYEQYF. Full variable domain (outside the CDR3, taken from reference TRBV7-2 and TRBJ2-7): GAGVSQSPSNKVTEKGKDVELRCDPISGHTALYWYRQSLGQGLEFLIYFQGNSAPDKSGLPSDRFSAERTGGSVSTLTIQRTQQEDSAVYLCASRPGERQGPYEQYFGPGTRLTVT.

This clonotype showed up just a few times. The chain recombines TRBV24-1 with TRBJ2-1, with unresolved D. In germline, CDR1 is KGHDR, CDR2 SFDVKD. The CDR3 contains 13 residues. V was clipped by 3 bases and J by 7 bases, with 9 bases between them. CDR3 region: CATSDEQPNEQFF. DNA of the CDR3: TGTGCCACCAGTGATGAGCAGCCTAATGAGCAGTTCTTC.

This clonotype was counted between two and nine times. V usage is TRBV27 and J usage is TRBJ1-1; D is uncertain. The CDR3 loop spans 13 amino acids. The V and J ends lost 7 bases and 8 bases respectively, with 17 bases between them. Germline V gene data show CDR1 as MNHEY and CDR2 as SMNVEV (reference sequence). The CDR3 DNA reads TGTGCCAGCACCGCCTTGGGTTTCGGAGAAGCTTTCTTT. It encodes CASTALGFGEAFF.

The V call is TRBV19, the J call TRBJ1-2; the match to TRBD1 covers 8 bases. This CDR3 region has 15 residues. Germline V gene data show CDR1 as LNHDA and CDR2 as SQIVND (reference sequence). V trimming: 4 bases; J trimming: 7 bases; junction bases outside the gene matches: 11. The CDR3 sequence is CASSTTRQGQGGYTF. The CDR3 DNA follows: TGTGCCAGTAGTACTACCAGACAGGGGCAAGGTGGCTACACCTTC. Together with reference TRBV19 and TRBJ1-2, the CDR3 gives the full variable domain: DGGITQSPKYLFRKEGQNVTLSCEQNLNHDAMYWYRQDPGQGLRLIYYSQIVNDFQKGDIAEGYSVSREKKESFPLTVTSAQKNPTAFYLCASSTTRQGQGGYTFGSGTRLTVV.

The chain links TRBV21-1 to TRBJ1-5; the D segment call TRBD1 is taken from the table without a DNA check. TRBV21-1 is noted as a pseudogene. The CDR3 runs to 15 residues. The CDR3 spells CASRIDRDSNQPQHF. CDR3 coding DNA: TGTGCCAGCAGAATCGACAGGGATAGCAATCAGCCCCAGCATTTT.

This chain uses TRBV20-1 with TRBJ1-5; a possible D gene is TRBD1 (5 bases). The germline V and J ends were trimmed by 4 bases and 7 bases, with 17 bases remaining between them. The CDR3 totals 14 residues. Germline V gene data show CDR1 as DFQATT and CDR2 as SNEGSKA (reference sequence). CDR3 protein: CSATPGVLRQPQHF. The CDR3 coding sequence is TGCAGTGCTACACCGGGGGTCCTTCGGCAGCCCCAGCATTTT.

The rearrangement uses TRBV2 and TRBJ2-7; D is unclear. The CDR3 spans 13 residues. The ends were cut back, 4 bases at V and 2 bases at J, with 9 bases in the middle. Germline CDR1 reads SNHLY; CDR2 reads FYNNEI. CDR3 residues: CASSGAEPYEQYF. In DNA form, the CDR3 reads TGTGCCAGCAGTGGGGCGGAACCCTACGAGCAGTACTTC.

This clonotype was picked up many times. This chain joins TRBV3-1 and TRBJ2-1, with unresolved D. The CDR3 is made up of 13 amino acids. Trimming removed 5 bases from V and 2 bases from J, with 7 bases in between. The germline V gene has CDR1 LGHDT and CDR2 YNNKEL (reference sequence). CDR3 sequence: CASSVTAYNEQFF. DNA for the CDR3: TGTGCCAGCAGCGTCACTGCCTACAATGAGCAGTTCTTC.

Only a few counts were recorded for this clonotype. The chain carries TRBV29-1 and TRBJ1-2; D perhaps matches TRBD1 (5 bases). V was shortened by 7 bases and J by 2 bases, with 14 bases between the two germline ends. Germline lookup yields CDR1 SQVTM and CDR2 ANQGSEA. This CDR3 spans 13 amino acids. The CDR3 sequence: CSAGSGANYGYTF. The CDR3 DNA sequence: TGCAGCGCCGGCTCCGGGGCGAACTATGGCTACACCTTC.

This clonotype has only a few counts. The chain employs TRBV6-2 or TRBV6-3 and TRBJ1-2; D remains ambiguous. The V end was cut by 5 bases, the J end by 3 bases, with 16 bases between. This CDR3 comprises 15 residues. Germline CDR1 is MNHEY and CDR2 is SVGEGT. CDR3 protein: CASSHETMRDYGYTF. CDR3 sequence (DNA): TGTGCCAGCAGTCACGAGACAATGAGGGACTATGGCTACACCTTC.

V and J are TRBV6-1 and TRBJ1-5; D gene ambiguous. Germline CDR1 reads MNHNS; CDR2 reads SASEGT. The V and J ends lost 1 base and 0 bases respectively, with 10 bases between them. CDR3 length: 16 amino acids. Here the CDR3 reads CASSEVDGGSNQPQHF. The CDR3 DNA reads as TGTGCCAGCAGTGAAGTTGATGGTGGTAGCAATCAGCCCCAGCATTTT.

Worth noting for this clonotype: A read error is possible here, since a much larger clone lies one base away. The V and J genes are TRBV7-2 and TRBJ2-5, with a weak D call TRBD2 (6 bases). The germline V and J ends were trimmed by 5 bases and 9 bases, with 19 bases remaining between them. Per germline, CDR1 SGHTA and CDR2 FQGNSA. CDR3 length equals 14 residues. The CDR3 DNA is TGTGCCAGCAGCAGACAGACGGGTGGGGAGGCCCAGTACTTC. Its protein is CASSRQTGGEAQYF.